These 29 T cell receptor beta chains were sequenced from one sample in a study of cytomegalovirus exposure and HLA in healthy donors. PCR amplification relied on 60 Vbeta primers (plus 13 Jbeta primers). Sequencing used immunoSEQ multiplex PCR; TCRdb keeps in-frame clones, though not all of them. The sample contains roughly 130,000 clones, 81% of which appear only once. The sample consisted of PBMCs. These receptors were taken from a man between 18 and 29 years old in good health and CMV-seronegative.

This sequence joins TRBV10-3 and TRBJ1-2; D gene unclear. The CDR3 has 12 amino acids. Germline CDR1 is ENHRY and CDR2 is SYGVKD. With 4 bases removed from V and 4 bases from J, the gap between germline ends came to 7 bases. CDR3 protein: CAISAGSYGYTF. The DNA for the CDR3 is TGTGCCATCAGTGCGGGTAGCTATGGCTACACCTTC.

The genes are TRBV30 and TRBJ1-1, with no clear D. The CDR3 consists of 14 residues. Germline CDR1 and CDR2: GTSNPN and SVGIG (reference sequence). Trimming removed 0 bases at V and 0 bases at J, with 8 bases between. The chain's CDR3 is CAWSVIGLNTEAFF. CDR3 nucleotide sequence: TGTGCCTGGAGTGTAATTGGCTTGAACACTGAAGCTTTCTTT.

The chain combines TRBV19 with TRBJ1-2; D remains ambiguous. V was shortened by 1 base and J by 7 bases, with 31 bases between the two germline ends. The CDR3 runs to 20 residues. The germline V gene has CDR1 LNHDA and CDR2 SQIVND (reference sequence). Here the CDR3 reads CASSIVYRVVGFFYPLGYTF. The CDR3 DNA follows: TGTGCCAGTAGTATAGTTTATCGGGTAGTAGGTTTTTTTTACCCCCTTGGCTACACCTTC.

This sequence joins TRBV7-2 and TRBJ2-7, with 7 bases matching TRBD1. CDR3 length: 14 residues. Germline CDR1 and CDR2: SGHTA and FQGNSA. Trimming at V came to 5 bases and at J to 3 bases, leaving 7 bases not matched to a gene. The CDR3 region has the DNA TGTGCCAGCAGCCCTACAGGGGTTCTCTACGAGCAGTACTTC. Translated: CASSPTGVLYEQYF.

The CDR3 protein is CASSTRTGPEVGYTF. In nucleotides, the CDR3 is TGTGCCAGTAGTACCCGGACAGGACCCGAGGTTGGCTACACCTTC. J is TRBJ1-2 and V is TRBV19, with 7 positions matching TRBD1. The CDR3 runs 15 residues. J lost 7 bases, V lost 4 bases, and 12 bases had no gene match. Germline-derived CDR1 and CDR2 are LNHDA and SQIVND (reference sequence).

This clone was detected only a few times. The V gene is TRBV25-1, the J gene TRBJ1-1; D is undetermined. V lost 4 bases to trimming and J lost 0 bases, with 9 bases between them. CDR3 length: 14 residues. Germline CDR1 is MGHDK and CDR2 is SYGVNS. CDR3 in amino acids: CASSALPVNTEAFF. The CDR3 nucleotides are TGTGCCAGCAGTGCCTTACCGGTGAACACTGAAGCTTTCTTT.

Here the CDR3 DNA reads TGTGCCAGCAGCTTGGGAGGTGGCGAAAAACTGTTTTTT. Amino acids: CASSLGGGEKLFF. V and J are TRBV7-2 and TRBJ1-4; D call uncertain. CDR1 and CDR2 (germline): SGHTA, FQGNSA. CDR3 length equals 13 residues. V dropped 3 bases and J dropped 8 bases, with 10 bases sitting between them.

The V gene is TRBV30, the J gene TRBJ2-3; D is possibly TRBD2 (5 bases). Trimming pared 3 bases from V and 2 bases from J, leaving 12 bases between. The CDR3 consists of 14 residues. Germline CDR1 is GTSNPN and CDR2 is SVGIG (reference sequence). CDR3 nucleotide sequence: TGTGCCTGGAGGATGTCGGGATACACAGATACGCAGTATTTT. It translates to CAWRMSGYTDTQYF.

The CDR3: CASTPDRVNGYTF. The CDR3 DNA reads as TGTGCCAGCACCCCCGACAGGGTTAATGGCTACACCTTC. The chain links TRBV28 to TRBJ1-2; 7 nucleotides align to TRBD1. The CDR3 sequence is 13 residues long. CDR1 and CDR2 (germline): MDHEN, SYDVKM. J was trimmed by 6 bases and V by 7 bases; bases with no gene match: 8.

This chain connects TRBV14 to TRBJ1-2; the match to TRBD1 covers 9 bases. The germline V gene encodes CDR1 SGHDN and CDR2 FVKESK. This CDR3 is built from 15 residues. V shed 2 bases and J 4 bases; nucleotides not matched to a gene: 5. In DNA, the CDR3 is TGTGCCAGCAGCCAACTCCAGGACAGGGGCTATGGCTACACCTTC. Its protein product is CASSQLQDRGYGYTF. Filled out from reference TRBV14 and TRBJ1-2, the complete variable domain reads EAGVTQFPSHSVIEKGQTVTLRCDPISGHDNLYWYRRVMGKEIKFLLHFVKESKQDESGMPNNRFLAERTGGTYSTLKVQPAELEDSGVYFCASSQLQDRGYGYTFGSGTRLTVV.

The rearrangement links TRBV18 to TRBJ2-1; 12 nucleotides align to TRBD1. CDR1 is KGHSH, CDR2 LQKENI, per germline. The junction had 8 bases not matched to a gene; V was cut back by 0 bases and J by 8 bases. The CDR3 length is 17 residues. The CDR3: CASSPPVRDRGHYEQFF. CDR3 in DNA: TGTGCCAGCTCACCACCGGTCCGGGACAGGGGGCACTATGAGCAGTTCTTC. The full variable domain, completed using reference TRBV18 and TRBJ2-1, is NAGVMQNPRHLVRRRGQEARLRCSPMKGHSHVYWYRQLPEEGLKFMVYLQKENIIDESGMPKERFSAEFPKEGPSILRIQQVVRGDSAAYFCASSPPVRDRGHYEQFFGPGTRLTVL.

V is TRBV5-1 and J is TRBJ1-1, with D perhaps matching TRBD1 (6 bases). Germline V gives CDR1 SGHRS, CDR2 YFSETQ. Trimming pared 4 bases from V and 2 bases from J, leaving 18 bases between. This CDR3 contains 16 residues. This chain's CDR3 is CASSPEGERINTEAFF. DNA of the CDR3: TGCGCCAGCAGCCCTGAGGGGGAACGAATTAACACTGAAGCTTTCTTT.

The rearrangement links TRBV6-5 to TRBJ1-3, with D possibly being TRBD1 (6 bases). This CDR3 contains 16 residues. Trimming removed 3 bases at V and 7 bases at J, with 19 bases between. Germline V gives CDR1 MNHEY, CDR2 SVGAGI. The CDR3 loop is CASSYAAWGRGNTIYF. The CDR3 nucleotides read TGTGCCAGCAGTTATGCCGCGTGGGGGCGGGGGAACACCATATATTTT.

For the CDR3, the DNA is TGTGCCACCAGCAGGGACAGGGGATACGAGCAGTACTTC. It codes for CATSRDRGYEQYF. The chain carries TRBV15 and TRBJ2-7; 9 bases line up with TRBD1. V shed 3 bases and J 4 bases; nucleotides not matched to a gene: 1. CDR3 length: 13 amino acids. Per germline, CDR1 LNHNV and CDR2 YYDKDF (reference sequence).

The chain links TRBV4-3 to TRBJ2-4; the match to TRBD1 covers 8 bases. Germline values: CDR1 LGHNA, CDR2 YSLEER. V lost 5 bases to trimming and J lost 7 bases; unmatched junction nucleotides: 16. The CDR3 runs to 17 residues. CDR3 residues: CASSMVQGGSLLNIQYF. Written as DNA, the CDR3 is TGCGCCAGCAGCATGGTACAGGGGGGCTCGTTGCTGAACATTCAGTACTTC.

CDR3 sequence: CASSLLGTGFGTDTQYF. CDR3 DNA: TGTGCCAGCAGCTTGTTGGGGACAGGATTTGGGACAGATACGCAGTATTTT. The chain uses TRBV5-4 and TRBJ2-3; 8 bases align to TRBD1. Per the germline V gene, CDR1 is SGHNT and CDR2 is YYREEE (reference sequence). J lost 3 bases, V lost 1 base, and 10 bases had no gene match. The CDR3 is 17 amino acids.

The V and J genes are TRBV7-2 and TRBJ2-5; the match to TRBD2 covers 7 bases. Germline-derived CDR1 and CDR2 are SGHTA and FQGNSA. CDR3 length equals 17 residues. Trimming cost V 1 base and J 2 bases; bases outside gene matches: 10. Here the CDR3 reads CASSLDGGGLLQETQYF. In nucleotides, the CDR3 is TGTGCCAGCAGCTTAGATGGGGGGGGACTCCTACAAGAGACCCAGTACTTC.

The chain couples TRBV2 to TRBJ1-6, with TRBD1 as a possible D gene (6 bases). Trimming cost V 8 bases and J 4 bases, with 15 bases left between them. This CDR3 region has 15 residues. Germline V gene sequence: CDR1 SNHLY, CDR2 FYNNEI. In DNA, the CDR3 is TGTGCCAGCGAAGTCGGACAGCTTTATAATTCACCCCTCCACTTT. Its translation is CASEVGQLYNSPLHF.

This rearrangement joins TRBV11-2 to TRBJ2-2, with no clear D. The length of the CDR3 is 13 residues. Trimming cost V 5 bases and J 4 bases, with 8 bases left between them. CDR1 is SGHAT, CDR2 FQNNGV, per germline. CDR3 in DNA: TGTGCCAGCAGCAGTACAAGCACCGGGGAGCTGTTTTTT. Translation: CASSSTSTGELFF.

The CDR3 DNA follows: TGTGCCAGCAGTTACGGTCAGGGGTCCTACGAGCAGTACTTC. This codes for CASSYGQGSYEQYF. This chain connects TRBV6-6 to TRBJ2-7; D perhaps matches TRBD1 (6 bases). The CDR3 spans 14 residues. The germline V gene encodes CDR1 MNHNY and CDR2 SVGAGI (reference sequence). The V gene lost 2 bases and the J gene lost 1 base, with 9 bases spanning the gap.

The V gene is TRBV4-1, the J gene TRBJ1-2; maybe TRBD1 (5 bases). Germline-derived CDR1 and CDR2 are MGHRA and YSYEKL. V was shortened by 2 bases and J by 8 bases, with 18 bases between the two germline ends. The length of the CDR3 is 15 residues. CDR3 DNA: TGCGCCAGCAGCCAATTACTGGTAGGGGTTGAAGGCTACACCTTC. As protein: CASSQLLVGVEGYTF.

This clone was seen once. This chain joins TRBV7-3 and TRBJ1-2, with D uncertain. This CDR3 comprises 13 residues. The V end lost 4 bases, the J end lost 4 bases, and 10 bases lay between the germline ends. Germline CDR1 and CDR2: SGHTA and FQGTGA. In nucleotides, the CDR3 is TGTGCCAGCAGCTCATCGGTTAGCTATGGCTACACCTTC. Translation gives CASSSSVSYGYTF.

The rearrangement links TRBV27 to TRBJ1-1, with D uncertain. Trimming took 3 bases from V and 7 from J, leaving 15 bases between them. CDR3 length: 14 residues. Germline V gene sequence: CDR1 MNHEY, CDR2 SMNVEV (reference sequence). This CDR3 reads CASSFGGWVSEAFF. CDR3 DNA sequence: TGTGCCAGCAGTTTCGGAGGGTGGGTGAGTGAAGCTTTCTTT.

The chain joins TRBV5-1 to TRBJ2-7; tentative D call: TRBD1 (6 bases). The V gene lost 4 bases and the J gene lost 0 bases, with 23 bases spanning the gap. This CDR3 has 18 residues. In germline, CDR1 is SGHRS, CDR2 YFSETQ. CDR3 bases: TGCGCCAGCAGCGCCGGACAGAGCGGAGGTCCGAGCTCCTACGAGCAGTACTTC. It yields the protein CASSAGQSGGPSSYEQYF. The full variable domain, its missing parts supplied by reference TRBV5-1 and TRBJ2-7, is KAGVTQTPRYLIKTRGQQVTLSCSPISGHRSVSWYQQTPGQGLQFLFEYFSETQRNKGNFPGRFSGRQFSNSRSEMNVSTLELGDSALYLCASSAGQSGGPSSYEQYFGPGTRLTVT.

The CDR3, as DNA: TGCGCCAGCAGCCAGGGGAGCTCTGGAAACACCATATATTTT. Residues: CASSQGSSGNTIYF. This chain connects TRBV4-3 to TRBJ1-3; D is ambiguous. Between the trimmed V and J ends, which lost 3 bases and 0 bases, there was a span of 6 bases. CDR3 length equals 14 residues. Germline V gives CDR1 LGHNA, CDR2 YSLEER.

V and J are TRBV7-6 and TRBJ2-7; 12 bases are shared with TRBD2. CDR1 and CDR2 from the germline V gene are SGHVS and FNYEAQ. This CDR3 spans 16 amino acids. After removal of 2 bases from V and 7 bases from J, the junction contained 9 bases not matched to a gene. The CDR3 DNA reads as TGTGCCAGCAGCTTAATCGGGACTAGCGGGCTGGGGGAGCAGTACTTC. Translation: CASSLIGTSGLGEQYF.

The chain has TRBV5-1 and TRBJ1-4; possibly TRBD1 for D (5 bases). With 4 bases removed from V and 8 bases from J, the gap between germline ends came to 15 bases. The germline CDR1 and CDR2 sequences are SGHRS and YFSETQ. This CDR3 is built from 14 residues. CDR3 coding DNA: TGCGCCAGCAGCCCGGTGGGGGGGAACGAAAAACTGTTTTTT. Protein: CASSPVGGNEKLFF.

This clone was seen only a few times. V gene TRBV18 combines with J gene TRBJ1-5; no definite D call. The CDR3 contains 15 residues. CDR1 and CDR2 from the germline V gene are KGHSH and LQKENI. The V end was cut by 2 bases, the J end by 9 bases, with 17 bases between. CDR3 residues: CASSPFRLTEGPQHF. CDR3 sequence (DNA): TGTGCCAGCTCACCATTTAGACTCACCGAGGGGCCCCAGCATTTT.

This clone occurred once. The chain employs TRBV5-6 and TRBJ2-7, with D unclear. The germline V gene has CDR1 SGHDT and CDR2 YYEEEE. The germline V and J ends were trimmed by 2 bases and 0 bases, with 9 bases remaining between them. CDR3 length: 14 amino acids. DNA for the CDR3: TGTGCCAGCAGCTTAACATCACACTCCTACGAGCAGTACTTC. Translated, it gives CASSLTSHSYEQYF.